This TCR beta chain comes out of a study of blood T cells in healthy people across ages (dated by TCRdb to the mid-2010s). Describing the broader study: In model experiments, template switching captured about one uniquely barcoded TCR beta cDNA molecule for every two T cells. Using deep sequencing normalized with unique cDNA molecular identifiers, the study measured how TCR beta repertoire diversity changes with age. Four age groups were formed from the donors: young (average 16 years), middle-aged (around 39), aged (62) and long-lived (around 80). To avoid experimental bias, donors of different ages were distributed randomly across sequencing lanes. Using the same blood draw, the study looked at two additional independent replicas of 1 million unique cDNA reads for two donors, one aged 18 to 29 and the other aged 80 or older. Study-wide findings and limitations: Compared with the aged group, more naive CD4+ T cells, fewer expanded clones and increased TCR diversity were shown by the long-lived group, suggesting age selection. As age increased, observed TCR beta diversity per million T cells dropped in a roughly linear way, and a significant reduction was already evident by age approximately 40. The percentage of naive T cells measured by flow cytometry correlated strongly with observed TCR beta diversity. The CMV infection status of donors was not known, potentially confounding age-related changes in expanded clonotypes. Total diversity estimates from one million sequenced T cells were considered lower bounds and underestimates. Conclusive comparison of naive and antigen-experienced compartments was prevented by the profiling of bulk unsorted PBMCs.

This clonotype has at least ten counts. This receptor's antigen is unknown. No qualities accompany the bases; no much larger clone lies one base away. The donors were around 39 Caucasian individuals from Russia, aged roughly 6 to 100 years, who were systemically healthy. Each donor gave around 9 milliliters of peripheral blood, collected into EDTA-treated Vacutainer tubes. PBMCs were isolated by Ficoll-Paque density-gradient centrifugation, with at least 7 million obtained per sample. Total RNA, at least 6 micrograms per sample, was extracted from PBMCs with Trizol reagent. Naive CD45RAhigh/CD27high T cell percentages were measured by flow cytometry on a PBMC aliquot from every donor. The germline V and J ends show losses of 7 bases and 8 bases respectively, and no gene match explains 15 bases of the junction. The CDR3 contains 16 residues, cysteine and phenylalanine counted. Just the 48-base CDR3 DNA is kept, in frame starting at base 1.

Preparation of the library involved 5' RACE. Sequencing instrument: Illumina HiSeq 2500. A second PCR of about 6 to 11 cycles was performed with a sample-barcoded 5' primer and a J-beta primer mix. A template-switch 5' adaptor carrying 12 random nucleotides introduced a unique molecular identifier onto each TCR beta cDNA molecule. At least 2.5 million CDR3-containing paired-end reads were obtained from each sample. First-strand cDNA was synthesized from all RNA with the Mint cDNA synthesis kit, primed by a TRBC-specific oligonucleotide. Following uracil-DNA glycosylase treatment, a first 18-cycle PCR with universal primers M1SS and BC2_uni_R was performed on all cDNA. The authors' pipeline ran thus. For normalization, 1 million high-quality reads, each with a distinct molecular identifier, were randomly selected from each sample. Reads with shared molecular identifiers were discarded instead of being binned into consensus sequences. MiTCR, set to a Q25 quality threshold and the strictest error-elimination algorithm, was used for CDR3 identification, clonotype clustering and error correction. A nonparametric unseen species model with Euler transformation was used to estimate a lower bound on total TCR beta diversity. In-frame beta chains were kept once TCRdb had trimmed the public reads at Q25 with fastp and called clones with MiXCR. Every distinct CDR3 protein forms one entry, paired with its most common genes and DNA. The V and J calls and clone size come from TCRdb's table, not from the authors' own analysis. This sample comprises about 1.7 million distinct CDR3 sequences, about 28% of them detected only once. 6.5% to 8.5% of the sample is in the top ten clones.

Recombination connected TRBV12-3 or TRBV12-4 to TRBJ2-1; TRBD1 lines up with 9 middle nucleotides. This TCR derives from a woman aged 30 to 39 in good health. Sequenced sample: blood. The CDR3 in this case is CASTLNPGQGPDEQFF. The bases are TGTGCCAGCACCCTTAACCCGGGACAGGGCCCAGATGAGCAGTTCTTC.